This T cell receptor beta chain was identified in a study of blood T cell repertoires in COVID-19. TCRdb keeps only in-frame clones here, not all; method: immunoSEQ multiplex PCR. This table holds about half a million clones, about 91% found once. The Seattle patients, enrolled during active infection, were followed longitudinally. Germline CDR1 SGHNT, CDR2 YENEEA. Unmatched junction bases numbered 3, after V lost 6 bases and J lost 1 base. The length of the CDR3 is 16 residues. Sample: peripheral blood. The TCR originated in a man aged 18 to 29 with COVID-19, enrolled during active disease. V gene TRBV11-3 combines with J gene TRBJ2-2, with 12 positions matching TRBD2. The CDR3 spells CASRSSGRENTGELFF. The CDR3 nucleotides are TGTGCCAGCAGATCTAGCGGGAGGGAGAACACCGGGGAGCTGTTTTTT. The full variable domain, in which reference TRBV11-3 and TRBJ2-2 provide the parts outside the CDR3, is EAGVVQSPRYKIIEKKQPVAFWCNPISGHNTLYWYLQNLGQGPELLIRYENEEAVDDSQLPKDRFSAERLKGVDSTLKIQPAELGDSAVYLCASRSSGRENTGELFFGEGSRLTVL.